The rows below give T cell receptor beta chains drawn from one sample of a study of cytomegalovirus exposure and HLA in healthy donors. Profiled with immunoSEQ multiplex PCR; TCRdb holds only in-frame clones, not every one. Of about 160,000 clones in the sample, over 80% were seen once. The specimen sequenced was PBMCs. Receptor source: a male donor in good health and CMV-seropositive. Each CDR3 is given with its conserved first and last residue. A D gene is named only where the DNA matches it firmly. Rows give clone size only sometimes, using once, few, many, or a class for an expanded clone.

v_call	cdr3_length	clone_size	d_call	j_call	cdr3_nt	cdr3_aa
TRBV5-1	16	once	NA	TRBJ2-1	TGCGCCAGCAGCCCGGGGGTAGCGGATTCCTACAATGAGCAGTTCTTC	CASSPGVADSYNEQFF
TRBV5-6	12	NA	NA	TRBJ1-2	TGTGCCAGCAACAAACTATACTATGGCTACACCTTC	CASNKLYYGYTF
TRBV11-2	16	NA	TRBD2	TRBJ2-7	TGTGCCAGCACCAACCCTTACGGGGGGAGCTCCTACGAGCAGTACTTC	CASTNPYGGSSYEQYF
TRBV7-9	14	NA	TRBD1	TRBJ1-1	TGTGCCGCAGGGACAGGGGTTATGAACACTGAAGCTTTCTTT	CAAGTGVMNTEAFF
TRBV9	16	NA	NA	TRBJ2-3	TGTGCCAGCAGCCTCCGGGTGGGGGAGGGCACAGATACGCAGTATTTT	CASSLRVGEGTDTQYF
TRBV4-1	18	NA	TRBD2	TRBJ2-3	TGCGCCAGCAGCCAAGGAAGCGGGAGGAATGAGGGCACAGATACGCAGTATTTT	CASSQGSGRNEGTDTQYF
TRBV5-1	19	NA	NA	TRBJ2-4	TGCGCCAGCAGCTTCTACAGGGGGGGCCAGCGGATAGCCAAAAACATTCAGTACTTC	CASSFYRGGQRIAKNIQYF
TRBV14	16	NA	TRBD1	TRBJ1-6	TGTGCCAGCAGCACACAGGGGAGCTCCTATAATTCACCCCTCCACTTT	CASSTQGSSYNSPLHF
TRBV19	15	NA	NA	TRBJ2-2	TGTGCCAGTAGTATAGCGGCCAGGGTCATCGGGGAGCTGTTTTTT	CASSIAARVIGELFF
TRBV9	19	NA	TRBD2	TRBJ2-1	TGTGCCAGCAGCGTAAAAAAACTTGGGACTAGCGGACCCTACAATGAGCAGTTCTTC	CASSVKKLGTSGPYNEQFF
TRBV10-3	14	NA	TRBD2	TRBJ2-1	TGTGCCATCAGTGCCCGGACTAGTCATAATGAGCAGTTCTTC	CAISARTSHNEQFF
TRBV28	15	NA	NA	TRBJ1-1	TGTGCCAGCACCCTATGGATAGCCGCGAGGACTGAAGCTTTCTTT	CASTLWIAARTEAFF
TRBV7-9	16	NA	TRBD1	TRBJ2-2	TGTTCCAGCAGCTTTGCCGGGACAGAAAACACCGGGGAGCTGTTTTTT	CSSSFAGTENTGELFF
TRBV14	15	NA	NA	TRBJ2-1	TGTGCCAGCAGCCAAGGCGGTACAGGGTGGAACGAGCAGTTCTTC	CASSQGGTGWNEQFF
TRBV7-9	11	NA	NA	TRBJ1-5	TGTGCCAGCAGCTCAGGAAAGGCCCAGCATTTT	CASSSGKAQHF
TRBV14	14	NA	TRBD1	TRBJ1-2	TGTGCCAGCAGCCCGACAGGGGCTAATTATGGCTACACCTTC	CASSPTGANYGYTF
TRBV19	14	NA	NA	TRBJ1-4	TGTGCCAGTAGTAGTTGGGCCAGTTATGAAAAACTGTTTTTT	CASSSWASYEKLFF
TRBV30	13	NA	NA	TRBJ2-5	TGTGCCTGGAGTGTTATAGTTGCGGAGACCCAGTACTTC	CAWSVIVAETQYF
TRBV27	17	NA	TRBD1	TRBJ1-2	TGTGCCAGCAGTTTCAGGCCGGGGGGACAGGTGGGGTATGGCTACACCTTC	CASSFRPGGQVGYGYTF
TRBV6-6	15	NA	NA	TRBJ2-2	TGTGCCAGCAGTTACCCCGGGGGTCGAGAAGGGGAGCTGTTTTTT	CASSYPGGREGELFF
TRBV28	18	NA	TRBD2	TRBJ2-1	TGTGCCAGCAGTTTAAATGGGGGGGGCCGAGGGCTAGCGGGAGGTCTGTTCTTC	CASSLNGGGRGLAGGLFF
TRBV7-2	18	NA	TRBD2	TRBJ2-1	TGTGCCAGCAGCTTAGGATGGGGGAGCGGGGGAGGGTACAATGAGCAGTTCTTC	CASSLGWGSGGGYNEQFF
TRBV11-1	14	NA	NA	TRBJ2-3	TGTGCCAGCAGCTTAGGCCGGGGCACAGATACGCAGTATTTT	CASSLGRGTDTQYF